This TCR beta chain is drawn from a study of T cell repertoires in ileal Crohn's disease. Turning to the study itself: Median disease duration was nearly eight years; 35% smoked at surgery. Study-wide results and caveats: Active smokers at surgery had more clonal expansions than non-smokers. Mucosal expansions were suggested to be mainly CD8 T cells.

This clone occurred a few times. Its matching antigen is unknown. The germline V gene encodes CDR1 LGHNA and CDR2 YSLEER. CDR3 length: 15 residues. Trimming pared 2 bases from V and 3 bases from J, leaving 13 bases between. Each sample's TCRB immunosequencing used 450 to 550 nanograms of biopsy DNA. Only in-frame clones appear in the TCRdb table, and some are missing; sequencing was by immunoSEQ multiplex PCR. This table has several thousand clones, more than 60% appearing once. The sample taken for sequencing was ileal tissue. The chain couples TRBV4-3 to TRBJ1-2; D remains unclear. The TCR comes from an adult with Crohn's disease. Written as DNA, the CDR3 is TGCGCCAGCAGCCAACAGGCAGAGGGCTACTATGGCTACACCTTC. Protein product: CASSQQAEGYYGYTF.